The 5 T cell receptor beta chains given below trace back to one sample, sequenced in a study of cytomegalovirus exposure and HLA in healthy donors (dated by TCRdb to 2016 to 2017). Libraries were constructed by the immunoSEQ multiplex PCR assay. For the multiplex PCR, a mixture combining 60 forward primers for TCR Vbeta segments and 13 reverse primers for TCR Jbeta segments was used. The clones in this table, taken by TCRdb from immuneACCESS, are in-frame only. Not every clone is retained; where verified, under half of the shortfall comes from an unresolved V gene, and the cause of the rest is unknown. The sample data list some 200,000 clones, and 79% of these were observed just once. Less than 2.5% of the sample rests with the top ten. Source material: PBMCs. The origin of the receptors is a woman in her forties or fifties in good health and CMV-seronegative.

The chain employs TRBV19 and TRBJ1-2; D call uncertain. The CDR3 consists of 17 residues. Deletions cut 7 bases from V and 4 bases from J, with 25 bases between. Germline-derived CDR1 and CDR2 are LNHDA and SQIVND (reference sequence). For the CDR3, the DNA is TGTGCCAGTATCCCTGGGTCCGTGGGGAGCTGGCGCTATGGCTACACCTTC. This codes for CASIPGSVGSWRYGYTF.

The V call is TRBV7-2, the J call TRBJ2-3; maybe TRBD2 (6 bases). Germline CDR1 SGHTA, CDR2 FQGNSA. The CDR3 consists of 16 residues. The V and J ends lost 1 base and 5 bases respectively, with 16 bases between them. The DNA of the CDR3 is TGTGCCAGCAGCTTAGTCCCGGGAGTGTCCGGAGATACGCAGTATTTT. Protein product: CASSLVPGVSGDTQYF.

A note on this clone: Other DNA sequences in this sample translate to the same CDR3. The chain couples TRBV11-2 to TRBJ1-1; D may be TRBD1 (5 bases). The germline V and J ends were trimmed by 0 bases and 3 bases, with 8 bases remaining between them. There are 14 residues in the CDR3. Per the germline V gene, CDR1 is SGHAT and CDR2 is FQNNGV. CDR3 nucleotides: TGTGCCAGCAGCTTAGATCTCAGGGACACTGAAGCTTTCTTT. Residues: CASSLDLRDTEAFF. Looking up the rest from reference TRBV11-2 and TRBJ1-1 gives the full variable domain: EAGVAQSPRYKIIEKRQSVAFWCNPISGHATLYWYQQILGQGPKLLIQFQNNGVVDDSQLPKDRFSAERLKGVDSTLKIQPAKLEDSAVYLCASSLDLRDTEAFFGQGTRLTVV.

CDR3 nucleotide sequence: TGTGCCAGCAGCAAAGGGGCTCGGGGGATTTGTGAGACCCAGTACTTC. Translation gives CASSKGARGICETQYF. V is TRBV21-1 and J is TRBJ2-5; the tabulated D call, TRBD2, remains unverified against the DNA. TRBV21-1 is deemed a pseudogene. The CDR3 spans 16 residues.

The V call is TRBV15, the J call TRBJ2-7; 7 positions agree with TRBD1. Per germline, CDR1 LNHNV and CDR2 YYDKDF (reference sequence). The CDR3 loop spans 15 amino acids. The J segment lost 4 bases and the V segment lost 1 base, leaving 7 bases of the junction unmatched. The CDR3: CATSRGPGQPYEQYF. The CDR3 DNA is TGTGCCACCAGCAGAGGCCCGGGACAGCCTTACGAGCAGTACTTC.